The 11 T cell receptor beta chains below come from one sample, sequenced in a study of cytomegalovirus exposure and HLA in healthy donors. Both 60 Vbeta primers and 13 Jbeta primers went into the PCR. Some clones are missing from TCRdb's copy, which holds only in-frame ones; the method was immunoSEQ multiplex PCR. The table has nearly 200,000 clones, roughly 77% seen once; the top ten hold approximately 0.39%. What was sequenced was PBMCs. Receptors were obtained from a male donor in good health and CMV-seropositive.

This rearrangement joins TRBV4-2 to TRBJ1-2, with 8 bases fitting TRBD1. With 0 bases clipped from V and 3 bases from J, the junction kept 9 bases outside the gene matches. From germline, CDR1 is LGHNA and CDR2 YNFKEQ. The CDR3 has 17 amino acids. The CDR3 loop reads CASSQETAQGAYYGYTF. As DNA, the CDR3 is TGTGCCAGCAGCCAAGAGACGGCCCAGGGGGCGTACTATGGCTACACCTTC.

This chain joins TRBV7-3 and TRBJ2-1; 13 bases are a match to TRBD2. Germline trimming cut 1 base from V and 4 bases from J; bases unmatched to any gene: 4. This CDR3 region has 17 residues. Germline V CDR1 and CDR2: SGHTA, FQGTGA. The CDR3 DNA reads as TGTGCCAGCAGCTTAATCCCGGGACTAGCGGGATACAATGAGCAGTTCTTC. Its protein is CASSLIPGLAGYNEQFF.

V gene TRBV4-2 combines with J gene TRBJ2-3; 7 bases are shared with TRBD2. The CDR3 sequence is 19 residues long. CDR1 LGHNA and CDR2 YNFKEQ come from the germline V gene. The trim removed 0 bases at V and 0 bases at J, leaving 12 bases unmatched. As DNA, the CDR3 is TGTGCCAGCAGCCAAGATCGGGCGGAACGGGGGGTAAGCACAGATACGCAGTATTTT. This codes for CASSQDRAERGVSTDTQYF.

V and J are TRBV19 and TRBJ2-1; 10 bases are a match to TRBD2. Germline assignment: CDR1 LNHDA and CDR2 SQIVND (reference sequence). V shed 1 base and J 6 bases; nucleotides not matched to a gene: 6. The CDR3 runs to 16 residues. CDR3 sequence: CASSIGASGGINEQFF. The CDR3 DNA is TGTGCCAGTAGTATAGGTGCTAGCGGGGGTATCAATGAGCAGTTCTTC. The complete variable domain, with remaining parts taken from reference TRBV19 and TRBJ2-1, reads DGGITQSPKYLFRKEGQNVTLSCEQNLNHDAMYWYRQDPGQGLRLIYYSQIVNDFQKGDIAEGYSVSREKKESFPLTVTSAQKNPTAFYLCASSIGASGGINEQFFGPGTRLTVL.

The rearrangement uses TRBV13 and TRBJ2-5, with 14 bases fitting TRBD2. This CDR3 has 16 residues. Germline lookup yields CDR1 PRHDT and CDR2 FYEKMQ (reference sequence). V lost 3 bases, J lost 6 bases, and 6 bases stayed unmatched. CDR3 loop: CASSFGTSGSSKTQYF. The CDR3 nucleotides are TGTGCCAGCAGCTTTGGGACTAGCGGGAGTTCGAAGACCCAGTACTTC.

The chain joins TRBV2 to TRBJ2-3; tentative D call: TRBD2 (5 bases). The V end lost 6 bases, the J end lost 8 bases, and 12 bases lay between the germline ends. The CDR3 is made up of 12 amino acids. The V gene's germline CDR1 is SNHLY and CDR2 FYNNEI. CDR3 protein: CASRPPSGTQYF. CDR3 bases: TGTGCCAGCAGGCCCCCCAGCGGTACGCAGTATTTT.

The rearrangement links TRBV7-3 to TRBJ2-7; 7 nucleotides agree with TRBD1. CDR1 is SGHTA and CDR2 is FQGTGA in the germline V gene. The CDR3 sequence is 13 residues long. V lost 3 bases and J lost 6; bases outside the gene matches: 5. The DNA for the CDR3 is TGTGCCAGCAGCTTCCAGGGGGTAAGCGAGCAGTACTTC. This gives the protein CASSFQGVSEQYF.

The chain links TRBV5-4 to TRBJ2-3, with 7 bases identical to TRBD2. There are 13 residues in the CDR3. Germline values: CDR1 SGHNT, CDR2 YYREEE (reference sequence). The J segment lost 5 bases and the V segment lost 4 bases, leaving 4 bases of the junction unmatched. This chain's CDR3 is CASSGRAGDTQYF. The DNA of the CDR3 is TGTGCCAGCAGCGGGAGGGCCGGAGATACGCAGTATTTT.

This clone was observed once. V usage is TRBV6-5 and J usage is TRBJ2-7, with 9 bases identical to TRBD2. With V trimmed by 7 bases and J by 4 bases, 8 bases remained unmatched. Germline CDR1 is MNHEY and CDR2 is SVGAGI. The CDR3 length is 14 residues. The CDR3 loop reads CASTPAGGLYEQYF. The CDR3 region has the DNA TGTGCCAGCACCCCAGCGGGGGGCCTATACGAGCAGTACTTC.

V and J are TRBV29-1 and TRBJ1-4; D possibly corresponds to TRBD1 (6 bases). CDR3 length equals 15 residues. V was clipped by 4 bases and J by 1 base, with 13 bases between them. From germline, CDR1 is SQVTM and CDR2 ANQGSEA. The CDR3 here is CSVGATGLTNEKLFF. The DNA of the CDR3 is TGCAGCGTTGGTGCAACAGGGCTAACTAATGAAAAACTGTTTTTT.

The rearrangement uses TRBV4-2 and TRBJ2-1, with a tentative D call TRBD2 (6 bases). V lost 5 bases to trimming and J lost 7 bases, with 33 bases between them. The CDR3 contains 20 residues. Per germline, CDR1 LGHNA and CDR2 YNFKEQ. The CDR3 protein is CASSTNIPNIAARGWNEQFF. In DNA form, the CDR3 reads TGTGCCAGCAGCACCAACATCCCGAACATAGCGGCCCGAGGGTGGAATGAGCAGTTCTTC.